This TCR beta chain emerged from a study of T cells after yellow fever vaccination. Across the whole study: Preparing low-cell-number fractions relied on SMART-Seq v4 Ultra Low Input. Study findings and constraints: There was a possibility that FACS-sorted repertoires contained abundant clonotypes contaminating from the bulk population. Reappearance after the booster was observed for most primary-vaccination clones (about 97% CD4, less than 90% CD8). Of the clonotypes, a small share occurred in both CD4 and CD8 compartments.

MiXCR, run by TCRdb on the 5' RACE reads, gives a single entry per CDR3 protein. Found here are 610,000 or so distinct CDR3 sequences, approximately 13% of them singletons; the top ten hold just under 15%. Trimming took 6 bases from V and 7 from J, leaving 12 bases between them. This CDR3 is 11 amino acids long. Germline CDR1 DFQATT, CDR2 SNEGSKA (reference sequence). Turning to this clonotype: Antigen: not known.

The gene calls are TRBV20-1 and TRBJ1-2; D perhaps matches TRBD1 (5 bases). The source material was PBMCs, sampled on the day of the yellow fever booster vaccination. The sequence came from a man aged 25-45 years who received the YFV17D yellow fever vaccine. The CDR3 sequence is CSAYLGGGYTF. The CDR3 nucleotides are TGCAGTGCCTACCTGGGGGGTGGCTACACCTTC.